This T cell receptor beta chain was documented in a study of T cell changes during pregnancy in multiple sclerosis (dated 2019 in TCRdb). Notes on the research overall: In women with multiple sclerosis, the researchers looked at how the T cell repertoire shifted as pregnancy progressed.

This clone was seen a few times. It lacks a known antigen. No much larger clonotype is one base removed from it; base qualities were not supplied. CDR1 and CDR2, looked up from the germline V gene (reference sequence), are LNHNV and YYDKDF. At the junction V is shortened by 6 bases and J by 4 bases; bases outside the gene matches: 5. The CDR3 contains 14 residues, cysteine and phenylalanine counted. Kept here is only the CDR3 DNA, which spans 42 bases and is read in frame from base 1. To prepare the library, the immunoSEQ multiplex PCR assay was applied. This immuneACCESS table, as held by TCRdb, lists in-frame sequences with V and J called but not all clones. Of the missing ones, under half trace to an unresolved V gene in checked studies; the others have no known cause. Here the sample has 58,000 or so clones; 90% occur a single time. The ten largest clones capture more than 2% of the sample.

The V and J segments used are TRBV15 and TRBJ1-1; TRBD1 agrees with 10 junctional bases. Here the sequenced sample was peripheral blood, taken in the first trimester of pregnancy. The receptor was derived from a female donor in good health, enrolled as a control in a pregnancy study. The DNA sequence follows: TGTGCCACCAGGGGGACAGGGGCTACCACTGAAGCTTTCTTT. This yields the protein CATRGTGATTEAFF.